These 15 T cell receptor beta chains came from one sample sequenced in a study of T cells in Graves' hyperthyroidism and ophthalmopathy. RNA transcripts gave rise to amplified TCR beta CDR3 regions. The TCR CDR3 first-round RT-PCR relied on the HTBI primer set. A single record per CDR3 protein comes from TCRdb applying MiXCR to the multiplex PCR reads. The table shows approximately 410,000 distinct CDR3 sequences, with roughly 13% occurring only once. Sequenced input: blood. These TCRs come from a woman aged 18-29 years with Graves' hyperthyroidism.

In its sample, this clonotype was seen many times. The V call is TRBV9, the J call TRBJ2-2, with D possibly TRBD1 on 5 matching bases. This CDR3 spans 13 amino acids. V was cut by 6 bases and J by 1 base, with 7 bases left in between. CDR1 and CDR2 (germline): SGDLS, YYNGEE. For the CDR3, the DNA is TGTGCCAGCACCCAGGGGAACACCGGGGAGCTGTTTTTT. Amino acid sequence: CASTQGNTGELFF. Full variable domain (missing parts from reference TRBV9 and TRBJ2-2): DSGVTQTPKHLITATGQRVTLRCSPRSGDLSVYWYQQSLDQGLQFLIQYYNGEERAKGNILERFSAQQFPDLHSELNLSSLELGDSALYFCASTQGNTGELFFGEGSRLTVL.

This clonotype was recorded a few times. The gene calls are TRBV28 and TRBJ1-6; D perhaps matches TRBD1 (6 bases). Germline V gene sequence: CDR1 MDHEN, CDR2 SYDVKM. Deletions cut 10 bases from V and 8 bases from J, with 21 bases between. The CDR3 is made up of 15 amino acids. DNA for the CDR3: TGTGCCACCAATTTGGTGGCAGGGGATGATTCACCCCTCCACTTT. Translation gives CATNLVAGDDSPLHF.

This clonotype showed up many times. CDR3 DNA sequence: TGTGCCAGCAGCTCCCAGGGGGCCTCAACTGGGACACCCCTCCACTTT. Its protein is CASSSQGASTGTPLHF. V and J are TRBV7-2 and TRBJ1-6, with 8 bases aligning to TRBD1. The CDR3 is 16 amino acids. CDR1 is SGHTA, CDR2 FQGNSA, per germline. V gave up 4 bases and J gave up 11 bases; unmatched junction bases: 13.

This rearrangement joins TRBV6-1 to TRBJ2-4; 7 positions agree with TRBD1. V lost 5 bases, J lost 6 bases, and 7 bases stayed unmatched. Germline CDR1 reads MNHNS; CDR2 reads SASEGT. The CDR3 totals 14 residues. The CDR3, as DNA: TGTGCCAGCAGTCCGCGACAGGGCCTAAACATTCAGTACTTC. Its translation is CASSPRQGLNIQYF.

Turning to this clonotype: At one boundary the junction diverges from the germline segment, which might be a read error. The chain recombines TRBV20-1 with TRBJ2-7; TRBD2 agrees at 8 bases. Looked up from germline, CDR1 is DFQATT and CDR2 is SNEGSKA (reference sequence). The CDR3 is made up of 14 amino acids. The CDR3 sequence is CSANPGRASYGQYF. The CDR3 region has the DNA TGCAGTGCTAATCCCGGGAGGGCCTCCTACGGGCAGTACTTC.

In regard to this clonotype: A single base separates this from a much larger clone, so it may be a read error. Given the absence of the conserved phenylalanine or tryptophan at the CDR3 end, a read error is likely. The chain employs TRBV30 and TRBJ2-7; D possibly corresponds to TRBD1 (5 bases). V lost 0 bases and J 5 bases, leaving 17 bases between the germline ends. This CDR3 has 15 amino acids. CDR1 is GTSNPN, CDR2 SVGIG, per germline (reference sequence). The CDR3 region is CAWSVWGQGTHEQYL. The CDR3 nucleotides are TGTGCCTGGAGTGTATGGGGCCAGGGTACCCACGAGCAGTACCTC.

The rearrangement links TRBV10-3 to TRBJ2-3; 9 bases line up with TRBD2. V lost 9 bases, J lost 0 bases, and 10 bases stayed unmatched. The CDR3 extends over 16 amino acids. Per germline, CDR1 ENHRY and CDR2 SYGVKD. The CDR3 is CAINSGGGLSTDTQYF. The CDR3 DNA follows: TGTGCCATAAATAGCGGGGGAGGGCTTAGCACAGATACGCAGTATTTT.

As to this clonotype: This sequence may be a read error, since a much larger clone differs from it by one base. The CDR3, as DNA: TGTGCCAGCAGCCGGGCCTACAATGAGCAGTTCTTC. It codes for CASSRAYNEQFF. V is TRBV7-9 and J is TRBJ2-1, with D unclear. Germline V gene sequence: CDR1 SEHNR, CDR2 FQNEAQ (reference sequence). Between the trimmed V and J ends, which lost 5 bases and 2 bases, there was a span of 4 bases. The CDR3 sequence is 12 residues long.

This clonotype was observed at least ten times. The chain has TRBV7-3 and TRBJ2-2; D may be TRBD1 or TRBD2 (5 bases each). Germline assignment: CDR1 SGHTA and CDR2 FQGTGA. The CDR3 loop spans 17 amino acids. V was pared by 1 base and J by 0 bases, with 12 bases between. CDR3 sequence reads: CASSLIGTAANTGELFF. The CDR3 DNA sequence: TGTGCCAGCAGCTTAATAGGGACGGCCGCGAACACCGGGGAGCTGTTTTTT.

The chain has TRBV11-2 and TRBJ2-1, with 8 bases matching TRBD2. The CDR3 has 15 amino acids. Trimming took 3 bases from V and 5 from J; bases not matched to a gene: 6. Germline loops: CDR1 SGHAT, CDR2 FQNNGV. CDR3: CASSFGLAENNEQFF. In nucleotides, the CDR3 is TGTGCCAGCAGCTTCGGACTAGCAGAAAACAATGAGCAGTTCTTC. Complete variable domain (other parts from reference TRBV11-2 and TRBJ2-1): EAGVAQSPRYKIIEKRQSVAFWCNPISGHATLYWYQQILGQGPKLLIQFQNNGVVDDSQLPKDRFSAERLKGVDSTLKIQPAKLEDSAVYLCASSFGLAENNEQFFGPGTRLTVL.

Points on this clonotype: This may stem from a read error, because a much larger clone lies one nucleotide away. Here the CDR3 DNA reads TGTGCCAGCAGACAACCAGGGATATCGGTAAACACTGAAGCTTTCTTT. It encodes CASRQPGISVNTEAFF. The rearrangement links TRBV28 to TRBJ1-1; D perhaps matches TRBD1 (5 bases). Germline-derived CDR1 and CDR2 are MDHEN and SYDVKM. CDR3 length: 16 residues. V was pared by 6 bases and J by 2 bases, with 19 bases between.

In its sample, this clonotype was seen many times. CDR3 amino acids: CASSYSRGGATRSYNEQFF. The CDR3 bases are TGTGCCAGCAGTTACTCGAGAGGGGGGGCGACACGCTCCTACAATGAGCAGTTCTTC. V usage is TRBV6-2 or TRBV6-3 and J usage is TRBJ2-1, with a weak D call TRBD2 (7 bases). The CDR3 is made up of 19 amino acids. Germline V gene lookup returns CDR1 MNHEY and CDR2 SVGEGT. The ends were cut back, 0 bases at V and 0 bases at J, with 18 bases in the middle.

At least ten counts were recorded for this clonotype. The chain uses TRBV6-1 and TRBJ1-5; tentative D call: TRBD1 (5 bases). The CDR3 spans 17 residues. The V and J ends lost 8 bases and 0 bases respectively, with 20 bases between them. Germline V gene lookup returns CDR1 MNHNS and CDR2 SASEGT. The CDR3 reads CASRREAGADSNQPQHF. CDR3 DNA sequence: TGTGCCAGCCGCAGGGAAGCTGGGGCGGATAGCAATCAGCCCCAGCATTTT.

This clonotype was counted only a few times. Written as DNA, the CDR3 is TGTGCCAGTAGTATAGTAGGTGAGGGAATTCGGGGCGAGCAGTTCTTC. Translation gives CASSIVGEGIRGEQFF. This sequence joins TRBV19 and TRBJ2-1, with D perhaps assigned TRBD1 or TRBD2 (5 bases each). CDR3 length: 16 amino acids. The V gene lost 1 base and the J gene lost 10 bases, with 20 bases spanning the gap. Per germline, CDR1 LNHDA and CDR2 SQIVND (reference sequence).

Ten or more counts support this clonotype. This sequence joins TRBV27 and TRBJ1-1; TRBD1 might be the D (6 bases). Germline loops: CDR1 MNHEY, CDR2 SMNVEV (reference sequence). The CDR3 covers 14 residues. V gave up 3 bases and J gave up 2 bases, with 10 bases separating them. CDR3 bases: TGTGCCAGCAGTTTTCAGGGGCCCAACACTGAAGCTTTCTTT. Its translation: CASSFQGPNTEAFF.